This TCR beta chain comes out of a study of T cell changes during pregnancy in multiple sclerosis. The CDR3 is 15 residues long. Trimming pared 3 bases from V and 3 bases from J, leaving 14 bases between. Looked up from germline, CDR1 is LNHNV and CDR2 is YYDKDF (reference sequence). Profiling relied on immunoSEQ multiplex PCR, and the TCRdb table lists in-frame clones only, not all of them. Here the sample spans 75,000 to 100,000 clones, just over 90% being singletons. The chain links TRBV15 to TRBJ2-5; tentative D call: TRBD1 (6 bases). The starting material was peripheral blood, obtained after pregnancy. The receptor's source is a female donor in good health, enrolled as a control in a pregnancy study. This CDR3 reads CATSSRRTDKETQYF. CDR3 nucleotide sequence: TGTGCCACCAGCAGCCGGCGGACAGATAAAGAGACCCAGTACTTC.